This T cell receptor (beta chain) was identified in a study of cytomegalovirus exposure and HLA in healthy donors. The CDR3 is made up of 14 amino acids. V was clipped by 0 bases and J by 5 bases, with 11 bases between them. Germline V gene data show CDR1 as SGHDT and CDR2 as YYEEEE. Primers for the PCR totalled 60 Vbeta and 13 Jbeta. The protocol was immunoSEQ multiplex PCR, while the TCRdb copy is restricted to in-frame clones and leaves out a portion. This sample has 150,000 to 200,000 clones, with roughly four fifths found just once. This sequence was found in a man younger than 30 in good health and CMV-seronegative. The sequenced sample consisted of PBMCs. The chain recombines TRBV5-6 with TRBJ1-2, with unresolved D. The CDR3 protein is CASSLGSGKYGYTF. CDR3 sequence (DNA): TGTGCCAGCAGCTTGGGGTCCGGGAAATATGGCTACACCTTC.